Below, 10 T cell receptor beta chains from the same sample are listed, as sequenced in a study of cytomegalovirus exposure and HLA in healthy donors (dated by TCRdb to 2016 to 2017). Receptors were amplified or captured by the immunoSEQ multiplex PCR assay. The multiplex PCR relied on a mix of 60 forward primers for TCR Vbeta segments and 13 reverse primers for TCR Jbeta segments. TCRdb stores this immuneACCESS table with in-frame sequences only. Part of the clones is absent; in the studies checked, under half of the shortfall reflects unresolved V genes, and no reason is known for the rest. This sample gives about 110,000 clones in total; roughly 74% of them show up just once. The top ten hold 2% to 2.5% of the sample. Sequencing used PBMCs. The receptors were gathered from a man aged 40-50 years in good health and CMV-seronegative.

This clone was seen just once. The chain uses TRBV27 and TRBJ2-7; 9 bases are a match to TRBD1. Germline CDR1 reads MNHEY; CDR2 reads SMNVEV (reference sequence). The CDR3 spans 16 residues. The trim removed 0 bases at V and 2 bases at J, leaving 5 bases unmatched. The CDR3 sequence is CASSLSAGTGPYEQYF. The CDR3 DNA is TGTGCCAGCAGTTTATCTGCAGGGACAGGGCCCTACGAGCAGTACTTC.

Here the CDR3 reads CASSLSGVGYTF. The CDR3 DNA is TGTGCCAGCAGCTTATCAGGGGTCGGCTACACCTTC. The J gene is TRBJ1-2, the V gene TRBV7-9, with a tentative D call TRBD1 (6 bases). This CDR3 is built from 12 residues. V gave up 2 bases and J gave up 8 bases, with 9 bases separating them. Germline CDR1 SEHNR, CDR2 FQNEAQ (reference sequence).

Here the CDR3 reads CASGPSGGAYNEQFF. The CDR3 nucleotides read TGTGCCAGCGGGCCTAGCGGGGGGGCCTACAATGAGCAGTTCTTC. The gene calls are TRBV6-5 and TRBJ2-1; 12 nucleotides align to TRBD2. Germline CDR1 and CDR2: MNHEY and SVGAGI. With V trimmed by 8 bases and J by 2 bases, 4 bases remained unmatched. The CDR3 consists of 15 residues.

This chain joins TRBV2 and TRBJ2-5; tentative D call: TRBD2 (5 bases). Germline loops: CDR1 SNHLY, CDR2 FYNNEI. With 8 bases removed from V and 6 bases from J, the gap between germline ends came to 13 bases. The CDR3 covers 12 residues. CDR3 protein: CASRSGEKTQYF. In DNA, the CDR3 is TGTGCCAGCCGGTCCGGGGAAAAGACCCAGTACTTC.

The V and J genes are TRBV5-1 and TRBJ2-5; D is possibly TRBD2 (7 bases). The V gene's germline CDR1 is SGHRS and CDR2 YFSETQ. This CDR3 region has 16 residues. V was pared by 4 bases and J by 5 bases, with 21 bases between. Written as DNA, the CDR3 is TGCGCCAGCAGCATCACCCCGGGACACGGGGGGGAGACCCAGTACTTC. Translation: CASSITPGHGGETQYF.

The chain uses TRBV27 and TRBJ2-1; D possibly corresponds to TRBD2 (5 bases). V lost 2 bases, J lost 5 bases, and 16 bases lay in between. CDR1 is MNHEY, CDR2 SMNVEV, per germline (reference sequence). The CDR3 loop spans 16 amino acids. CDR3 DNA sequence: TGTGCCAGCAGTTTAGCTAGCCTTAGAGTCAACAATGAGCAGTTCTTC. Residues: CASSLASLRVNNEQFF.

The rearrangement joins TRBV29-1 to TRBJ1-1; tentative D call: TRBD1 (5 bases). Germline V lookup: CDR1 SQVTM, CDR2 ANQGSEA. The CDR3 is 13 residues long. Trimming removed 4 bases at V and 1 base at J, with 10 bases between. In nucleotides, the CDR3 is TGCAGCGTTGCGGCAGGGTCGAACACTGAAGCTTTCTTT. It is translated as CSVAAGSNTEAFF.

This clone was recorded once. The chain uses TRBV4-2 and TRBJ2-1; D uncertain. Trimming took off 1 base at V and 8 bases at J, with 12 bases between the two ends. CDR1 is LGHNA, CDR2 YNFKEQ, per germline. The CDR3 contains 14 residues. CDR3 nucleotides: TGTGCCAGCAGCCAAGTAGAACTATCCCATGAGCAGTTCTTC. Its translation is CASSQVELSHEQFF.

The CDR3 protein is CASSTGVWGGSTDTQYF. The CDR3 DNA reads TGTGCCAGCAGTACCGGGGTATGGGGTGGTAGCACAGATACGCAGTATTTT. This rearrangement joins TRBV7-9 to TRBJ2-3; TRBD2 might be the D (5 bases). Deletions cut 6 bases from V and 0 bases from J, with 19 bases between. This CDR3 has 17 amino acids. Germline V gives CDR1 SEHNR, CDR2 FQNEAQ (reference sequence).

The V and J genes are TRBV10-2 and TRBJ2-1; 12 bases are a match to TRBD2. The CDR3 consists of 15 residues. From germline, CDR1 is WSHSY and CDR2 SAAADI. The trim removed 6 bases at V and 6 bases at J, leaving 6 bases unmatched. For the CDR3, the DNA is TGCGCCAGCAGCCTTCTAGCGGGGGGGGGCAATGAGCAGTTCTTC. It translates to CASSLLAGGGNEQFF.